The 6 T cell receptor beta chains below come from one sample, sequenced in a study of blood T cells in healthy people across ages. A second PCR of 7 to 11 cycles used a sample-barcoded 5' primer and a J-beta primer mix. In TCRdb, the 5' RACE reads were re-called with MiXCR into one record per CDR3 protein. The sample carries over 950,000 distinct CDR3 sequences, more than 30% recorded once. Material for sequencing was blood. The receptor source for this set is a man in his late teens or twenties in good health.

V and J are TRBV21-1 and TRBJ1-1. TRBV21-1 is flagged as a pseudogene. This CDR3 comprises 11 residues. The CDR3, as DNA: TGTGCCAGCAGCGGTAACACTGGAGCTTTCTTT. It codes for CASSGNTGAFF.

The rearrangement links TRBV4-3 to TRBJ1-2; possibly TRBD1 for D (5 bases). The CDR3 consists of 15 residues. Germline assignment: CDR1 LGHNA and CDR2 YSLEER. V lost 4 bases and J 4 bases, leaving 16 bases between the germline ends. The CDR3 spells CASSPAGTGFYGYTF. For the CDR3, the DNA is TGCGCCAGCAGCCCCGCCGGGACTGGTTTCTATGGCTACACCTTC.

V usage is TRBV7-2 and J usage is TRBJ2-3, with unresolved D. The germline V and J ends were trimmed by 3 bases and 4 bases, with 5 bases remaining between them. There are 12 residues in the CDR3. The germline V gene has CDR1 SGHTA and CDR2 FQGNSA. The CDR3 sequence is CASSFMADTQYF. In DNA form, the CDR3 reads TGTGCCAGCAGCTTTATGGCAGATACGCAGTATTTT.

On this clonotype itself: The germline gene is not matched at one end of the junction; a read error may be the cause. The chain is built from TRBV12-3 or TRBV12-4 and TRBJ1-4, with D perhaps matching TRBD1 (5 bases). The CDR3 length is 12 residues. The CDR3 DNA sequence: TGTACCAGCAGCCCAGGGTCGGAAAAACTGTTTTTT. Translating gives CTSSPGSEKLFF.

In this sample, this clonotype turned up a few times. This sequence joins TRBV20-1 and TRBJ1-2; TRBD1 is a possible D gene (5 bases). The germline V gene has CDR1 DFQATT and CDR2 SNEGSKA (reference sequence). The V and J ends lost 0 bases and 8 bases respectively, with 16 bases between them. This CDR3 region has 14 residues. CDR3 sequence reads: CSARDEGTISGYTF. The CDR3, as DNA: TGCAGTGCTAGAGATGAGGGGACTATCAGCGGCTACACCTTC.

This rearrangement joins TRBV20-1 to TRBJ1-5; 9 nucleotides agree with TRBD1. Germline lookup yields CDR1 DFQATT and CDR2 SNEGSKA (reference sequence). Unmatched junction bases numbered 15, after V lost 6 bases and J lost 6 bases. The CDR3 consists of 16 residues. CDR3 region: CSASPLGQGSGQPQHF. The CDR3 bases are TGCAGTGCCTCACCATTAGGACAGGGGTCGGGTCAGCCCCAGCATTTT.